This T cell receptor (beta chain) was sequenced during a study of CD8+CD57+ T cells in acquired aplastic anemia. Study-level background: CD4+ and CD8+ cells, once sorted, gave DNA averaging 3.2 ug. Overall study findings and caveats: Comparison of patients with controls identified some 29 shared CD8+ CDR3 sequences. CD8+ Simpson's diversity did not differ significantly between patients and controls.

CDR3 and TCR beta VDJ profiling relied on a genomic DNA template. TCRdb used MiXCR to reprocess the reads, holding one entry per CDR3 protein. The sample holds about 130,000 distinct CDR3 sequences, about half seen once. This clonotype turned up a few times. Its antigen is unknown. The germline V gene encodes CDR1 SGHTA and CDR2 FQGTGA. Trimming removed 5 bases from V and 5 bases from J, with 11 bases in between. CDR3 size: 13 residues. The V and J genes are TRBV7-3 and TRBJ2-3; D not certain. This clonotype originated in a human donor in good health, serving as a control. The specimen sequenced was sorted CD4+, CD8+, or CD8+CD57+ T cells (not recorded which) from PBMCs. As DNA, the CDR3 is TGTGCCAGCAGCCCCTCGGGTGGAGATACGCAGTATTTT. Translation: CASSPSGGDTQYF.